The T cell receptor (beta chain) under discussion was sequenced for a study of blood T cell repertoires in COVID-19. Sequencing was performed with immunoSEQ multiplex PCR; in TCRdb, only in-frame clones are kept and a portion is missing. The sample comprises over 200,000 clones, approximately 90% of which are singletons, and about 2.5% rests with the top ten. V lost 3 bases, J lost 8 bases, and 8 bases stayed unmatched. CDR3 size: 15 residues. The germline CDR1 and CDR2 sequences are MNHEY and SVGEGT. The clonotype comes from a man aged 25 to 40 with COVID-19, enrolled during active disease. Input material: peripheral blood. J is TRBJ2-1 and V is TRBV6-2 or TRBV6-3; 9 bases line up with TRBD2. Here the CDR3 reads CASSYWRGGRDEQFF. CDR3 coding DNA: TGTGCCAGCAGTTATTGGCGGGGGGGCAGGGATGAGCAGTTCTTC.